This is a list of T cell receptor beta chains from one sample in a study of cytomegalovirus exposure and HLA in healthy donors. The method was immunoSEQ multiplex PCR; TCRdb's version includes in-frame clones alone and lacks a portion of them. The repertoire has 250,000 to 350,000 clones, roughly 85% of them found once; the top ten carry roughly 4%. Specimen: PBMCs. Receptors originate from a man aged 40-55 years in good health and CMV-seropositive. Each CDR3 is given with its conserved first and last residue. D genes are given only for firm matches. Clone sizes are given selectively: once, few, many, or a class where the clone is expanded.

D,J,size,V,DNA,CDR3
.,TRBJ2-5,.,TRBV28,TGTGCCAGCAGTTTATTCAAGTCGGGGGTCAGGAAGACCCAGTACTTC,CASSLFKSGVRKTQYF
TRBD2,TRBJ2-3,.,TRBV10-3,TGTGCCATCAGAACTAGCGGGCCGAGCACAGATACGCAGTATTTT,CAIRTSGPSTDTQYF
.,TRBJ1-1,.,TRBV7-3,TGTGCCAGCAGCTTAGTCCGAAACATGAACACTGAAGCTTTCTTT,CASSLVRNMNTEAFF
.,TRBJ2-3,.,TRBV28,TGTGCCAGCAGTCTCGGAGGTGCAGATACGCAGTATTTT,CASSLGGADTQYF
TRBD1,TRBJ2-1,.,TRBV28,TGTGCCAGCGGCGTGGACAGGGGTTTGAATGAGCAGTTCTTC,CASGVDRGLNEQFF
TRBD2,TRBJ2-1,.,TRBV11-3,TGTGCCAGCAGCTTCGGGGGGACCCGCTACAATGAGCAGTTCTTC,CASSFGGTRYNEQFF
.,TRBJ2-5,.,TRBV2,TGTGCCAGCAGTGAAGGGGAGGAGACCCAGTACTTC,CASSEGEETQYF
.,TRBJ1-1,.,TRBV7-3,TGTGCCAGCAGCTTAACGACGGCGAGAGGCACTGAAGCTTTCTTT,CASSLTTARGTEAFF
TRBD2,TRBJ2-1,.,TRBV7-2,TGTGCCAGCAGCTTAGTGGCGGGAGTAGATTATGAGCAGTTCTTC,CASSLVAGVDYEQFF
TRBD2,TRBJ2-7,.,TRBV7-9,TGTGCCAGCAGCCCCACCGGACTAGCGGTAACCTACGAGCAGTACTTC,CASSPTGLAVTYEQYF
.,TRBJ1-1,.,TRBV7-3,TGTGCCAGCAGCTTGAGGCAGGGGATGGAAGCTTTCTTT,CASSLRQGMEAFF
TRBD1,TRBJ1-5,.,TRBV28,TGTGCCAGCAGTTTCCCAGGGGGGAGCAATCAGCCCCAGCATTTT,CASSFPGGSNQPQHF
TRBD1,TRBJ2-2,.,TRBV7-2,TGTGCCAGCAGCGACTGGGACAGGGTTGGCACCGGGGAGCTGTTTTTT,CASSDWDRVGTGELFF
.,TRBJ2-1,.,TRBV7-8,TGTGCCAGCAGCTTAGACCTAAACAGGAATGAGCAGTTCTTC,CASSLDLNRNEQFF
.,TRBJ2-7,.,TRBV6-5,TGTGCCAGCAGTTACTCACTGATGAGCTCCTACGAGCAGTACTTC,CASSYSLMSSYEQYF
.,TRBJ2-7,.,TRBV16,TGTGCCAGCAGCCAATCGGCAGGGGTGGTTCGAGAGCAGTACTTC,CASSQSAGVVREQYF
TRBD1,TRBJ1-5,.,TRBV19,TGTGCCAGTAGTATCTACAGTACCGAGACAGGGGGCGTCCCATTTAGCAATCAGCCCCAGCATTTT,CASSIYSTETGGVPFSNQPQHF
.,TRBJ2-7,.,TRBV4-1,TGCGCCAGCAGCCTCCTGAGAGGGACCTACGAGCAGTACTTC,CASSLLRGTYEQYF
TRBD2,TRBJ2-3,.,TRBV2,TGTGCCAGCATCCATGGACTAGCGTCTCTAGCAGATACGCAGTATTTT,CASIHGLASLADTQYF
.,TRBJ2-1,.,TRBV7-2,TGTGCCAGCAGCTTAATGTTAAATGAGCAGTTCTTC,CASSLMLNEQFF
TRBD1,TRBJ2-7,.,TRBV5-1,TGCGCCAGCAGCTTGGCCCCGGGACAGACCTACGAGCAGTACTTC,CASSLAPGQTYEQYF
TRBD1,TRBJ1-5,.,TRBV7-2,TGTGCCAGCAGCTCGCGGACAGGGCCGGCTCAGCCCCAGCATTTT,CASSSRTGPAQPQHF
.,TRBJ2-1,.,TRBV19,TGTGCCAGTAGTCCCCAGACTAGAAATGAGCAGTTCTTC,CASSPQTRNEQFF
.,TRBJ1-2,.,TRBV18,TGTGCCAGCTCACCCCGGAAGGAGGGGTATGACTATGGCTACACCTTC,CASSPRKEGYDYGYTF
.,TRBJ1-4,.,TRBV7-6,TGTGCCAGCAGCTTAACAGAAACTAATGAAAAACTGTTTTTT,CASSLTETNEKLFF
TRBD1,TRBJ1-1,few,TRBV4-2,TGTGCCAGCAGTCGACTCGGGACAGGTTCTTTCGCTTTCTTT,CASSRLGTGSFAFF
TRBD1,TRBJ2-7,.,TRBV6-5,TGTGCCATAGGACAGGGGAACTACGAGCAGTACTTC,CAIGQGNYEQYF
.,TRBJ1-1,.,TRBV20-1,TGCAGTGCCCTTGCACAGGCTGAAGCTTTCTTT,CSALAQAEAFF
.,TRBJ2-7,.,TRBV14,TGTGCCAGCAGCCGGAACGCGGGAACGTTTTTTTACGAGCAGTACTTC,CASSRNAGTFFYEQYF
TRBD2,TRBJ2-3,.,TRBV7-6,TGTGCCAGCGGTTTACCCGGACTAGCCGGCACAGATACGCAGTATTTT,CASGLPGLAGTDTQYF
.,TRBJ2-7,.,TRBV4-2,TGTGCCAGCAGCCAAGAATTCCAGTCTGCTCTCTCCTACGAGCAGTACTTC,CASSQEFQSALSYEQYF
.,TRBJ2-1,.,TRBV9,TGTGCCAGCAGCTCCGCCAACATCTACAATGAGCAGTTCTTC,CASSSANIYNEQFF
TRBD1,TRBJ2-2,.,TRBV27,TGTGCCAGCAGACCTATCGGGACAGGAGGCAAGACCGGGGAGCTGTTTTTT,CASRPIGTGGKTGELFF
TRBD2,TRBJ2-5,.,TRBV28,TGTGCCAGCAGTTTGGGCGGGAGGGTGGGGAAAGAGACCCAGTACTTC,CASSLGGRVGKETQYF
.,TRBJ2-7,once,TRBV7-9,TGTGCCAGCAGCTGGGCAGCCTCCTACGAGCAGTACTTC,CASSWAASYEQYF
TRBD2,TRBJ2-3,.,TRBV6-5,TGTGCCAGCAGTTCTCGGACTAGCGGGGTAGTAGATACGCAGTATTTT,CASSSRTSGVVDTQYF
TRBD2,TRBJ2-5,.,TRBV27,TGTGCCAGCAGTCGCAAATTACCTACTAGCGGAGCCCCTCAAGAGACCCAGTACTTC,CASSRKLPTSGAPQETQYF
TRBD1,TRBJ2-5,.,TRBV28,TGTGCCAGCGAATCGGACAGGGATACCCCAGAGACCCAGTACTTC,CASESDRDTPETQYF
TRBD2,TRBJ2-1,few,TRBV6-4,TGTGCCAGCAGTGACTCGACTAGCGGGAGCAATGAGCAGTTCTTC,CASSDSTSGSNEQFF
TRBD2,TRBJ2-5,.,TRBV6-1,TGTGCCAGCAGCCTAGCGGGTTCTAGTCCGGAGACCCAGTACTTC,CASSLAGSSPETQYF
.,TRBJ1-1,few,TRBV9,TGTGCCAGCAGCTTCAGGGAGGCGGACACTGAAGCTTTCTTT,CASSFREADTEAFF
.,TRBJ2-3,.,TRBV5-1,TGCGCCAGCAGCTTGTTTACTAGTACGGATACGCAGTATTTT,CASSLFTSTDTQYF
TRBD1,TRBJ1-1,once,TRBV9,TGTGCCAGCAGCCGGACAGGGCGCGTGAACACTGAAGCTTTCTTT,CASSRTGRVNTEAFF
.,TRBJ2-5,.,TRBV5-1,TGCGCCAACAGCATGAAGGTTTACGCGGGACCACCAAGAGAGACCCAGTACTTC,CANSMKVYAGPPRETQYF
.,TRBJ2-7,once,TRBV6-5,TGTGCCAGCTGGGCAAACAGCGAGCAGTACTTC,CASWANSEQYF
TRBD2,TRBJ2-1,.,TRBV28,TGTGCCAGCTGTATCGGGGGGGGGTACAATGAGCAGTTCTTC,CASCIGGGYNEQFF